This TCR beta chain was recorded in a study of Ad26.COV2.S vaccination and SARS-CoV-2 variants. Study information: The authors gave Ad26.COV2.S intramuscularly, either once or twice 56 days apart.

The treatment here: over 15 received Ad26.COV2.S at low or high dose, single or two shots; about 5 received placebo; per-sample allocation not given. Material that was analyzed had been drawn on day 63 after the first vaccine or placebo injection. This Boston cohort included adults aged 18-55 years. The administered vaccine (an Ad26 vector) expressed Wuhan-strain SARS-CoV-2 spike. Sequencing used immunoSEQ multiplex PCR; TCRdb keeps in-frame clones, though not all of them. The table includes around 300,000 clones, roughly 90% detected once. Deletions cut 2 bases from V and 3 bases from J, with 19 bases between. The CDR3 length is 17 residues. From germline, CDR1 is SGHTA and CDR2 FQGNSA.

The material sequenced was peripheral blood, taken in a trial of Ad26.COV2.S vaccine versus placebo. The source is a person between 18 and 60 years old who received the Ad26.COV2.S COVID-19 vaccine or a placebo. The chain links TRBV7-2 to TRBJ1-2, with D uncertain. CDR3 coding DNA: TGTGCCAGCAGCTTATTTTTGGCGCTAGGGCTTTACTATGGCTACACCTTC. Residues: CASSLFLALGLYYGYTF.